This TCR beta chain came from a study of T cell responses to AZD1222 COVID-19 vaccine. TCRdb's table, derived via immunoSEQ multiplex PCR, lists solely in-frame clones and lacks some. This table has around 130,000 clones, 90% to 95% appearing once. As for this clone: Its matching antigen is unknown.

Study-wide results and caveats: Donors in the cohort were predominantly white British and more often female, and clonal diversity was possibly underestimated. CD4 TCRs linked to vaccination spanned spike, dominating at 160-218 and 743-854. Among AZD1222 vaccinees, only five to seven were seropositive at baseline.

Germline V gene lookup returns CDR1 MNHEY and CDR2 SMNVEV (reference sequence). The V segment lost 8 bases and the J segment 3 bases; nucleotides outside the gene matches: 10. This CDR3 region has 15 residues. Material: peripheral blood, obtained on day 0 of AZD1222 vaccination. This clonotype was obtained from an adult in good health. V gene TRBV27 combines with J gene TRBJ2-1; 7 bases agree with TRBD2. CDR3 protein: CASAGWAGDYNEQFF. CDR3 DNA: TGTGCCAGCGCTGGGTGGGCGGGGGACTACAATGAGCAGTTCTTC.